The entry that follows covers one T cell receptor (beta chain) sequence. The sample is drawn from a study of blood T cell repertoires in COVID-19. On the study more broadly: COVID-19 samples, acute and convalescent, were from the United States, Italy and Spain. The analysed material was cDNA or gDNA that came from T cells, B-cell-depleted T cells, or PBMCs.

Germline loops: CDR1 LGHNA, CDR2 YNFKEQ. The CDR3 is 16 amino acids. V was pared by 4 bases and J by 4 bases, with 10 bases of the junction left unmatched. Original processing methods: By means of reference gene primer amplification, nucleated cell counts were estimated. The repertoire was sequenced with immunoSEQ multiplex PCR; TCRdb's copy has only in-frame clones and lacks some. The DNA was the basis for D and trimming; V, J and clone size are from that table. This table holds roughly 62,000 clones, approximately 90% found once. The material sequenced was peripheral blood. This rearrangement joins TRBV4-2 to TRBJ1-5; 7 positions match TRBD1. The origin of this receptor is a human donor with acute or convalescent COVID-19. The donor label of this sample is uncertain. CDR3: CASSPADRVGNQPQHF. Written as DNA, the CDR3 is TGTGCCAGCAGCCCTGCCGACAGGGTGGGGAATCAGCCCCAGCATTTT.